This record covers a single T cell receptor (beta chain). This entry is derived from a study of shared clonotypes between healthy human individuals. Germline CDR1 reads ENHRY; CDR2 reads SYGVKD. This CDR3 is built from 14 residues. V was clipped by 5 bases and J by 4 bases, with 14 bases between them. The assay was immunoSEQ multiplex PCR, and TCRdb's table has in-frame clones only and misses some. The repertoire holds some 2,000,000 clones, with 90% to 96% as singletons. This sequence joins TRBV10-3 and TRBJ1-2, with D hard to call. This receptor was taken from a man aged 18 to 29 in good health. The sample was naive CD4+ T cells sorted from blood. The subset denotes: CD45RA+ positively selected. CDR3 nucleotides: TGTGCCATCAGTCACACAGAGGACGCCTATGGCTACACCTTC. It is translated as CAISHTEDAYGYTF.